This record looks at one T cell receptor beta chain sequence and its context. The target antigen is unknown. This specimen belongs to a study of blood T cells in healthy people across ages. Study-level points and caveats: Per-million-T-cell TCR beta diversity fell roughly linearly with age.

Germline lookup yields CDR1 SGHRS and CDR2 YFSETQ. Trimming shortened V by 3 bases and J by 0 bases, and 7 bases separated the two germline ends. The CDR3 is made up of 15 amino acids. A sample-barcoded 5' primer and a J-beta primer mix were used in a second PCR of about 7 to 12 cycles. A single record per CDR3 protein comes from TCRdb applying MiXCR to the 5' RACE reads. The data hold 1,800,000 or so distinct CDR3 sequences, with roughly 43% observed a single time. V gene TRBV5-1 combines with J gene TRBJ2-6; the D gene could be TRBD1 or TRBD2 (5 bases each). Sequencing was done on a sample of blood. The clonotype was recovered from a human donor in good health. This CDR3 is CASSWGNSGANVLTF. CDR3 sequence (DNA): TGCGCCAGCAGCTGGGGGAACTCTGGGGCCAACGTCCTGACTTTC.